This TCR beta chain is from a study of spatial heterogeneity in lung cancer. Across the study: Raw-read counts averaged over ten per unique TCR and UMI combination.

Indicated time point: sample taken at primary tumor resection. Unsorted whole RNA of tumor, nontumor lung or frozen PBMC was sequenced. The donors comprised about 70 untreated early-stage non-small cell lung cancer patients. The CDR3 runs to 10 residues. The V end lost 8 bases, the J end lost 6 bases, and 7 bases lay between the germline ends. Germline V gene lookup returns CDR1 MDHEN and CDR2 SYDVKM. In the library, each TCR cDNA molecule bore its own unique molecular identifier. TCRdb fed the 5' RACE reads into MiXCR, producing one record per CDR3 protein. The data show about 15,000 distinct CDR3 sequences, 10% to 13% seen once.

This sequence originates from a female donor with early-stage non-small cell lung cancer. This chain uses TRBV28 with TRBJ1-2; D gene ambiguous. This material consisted of PBMCs, taken at surgery. The CDR3 loop is CASGWNGYTF. The CDR3 bases are TGTGCCAGCGGCTGGAATGGCTACACCTTC.